The 9 T cell receptor beta chains given below trace back to one sample, sequenced in a study of cytomegalovirus exposure and HLA in healthy donors. Use of 60 Vbeta and 13 Jbeta primers characterized the PCR. Here immunoSEQ multiplex PCR was the method, and the copy in TCRdb shows in-frame clones only, minus some. The data show approximately 110,000 clones, 76% seen once. Sequencing used PBMCs. The receptors stem from a man in his forties in good health and CMV-seropositive.

DNA of the CDR3: TGCGCCAGCAGCCACGACAGGGGGACTGGAAACACCATATATTTT. Translated, it gives CASSHDRGTGNTIYF. The V call is TRBV4-1, the J call TRBJ1-3, with 9 bases identical to TRBD1. CDR3 length: 15 amino acids. Germline V gene lookup returns CDR1 MGHRA and CDR2 YSYEKL. The V segment lost 3 bases and the J segment 2 bases; nucleotides outside the gene matches: 2.

Of note for this clone: At one boundary the junction diverges from the germline segment, which might be a read error. The chain carries TRBV7-6 and TRBJ2-7; possible D gene TRBD2, 6 bases. The CDR3 is 16 residues long. Germline V CDR1 and CDR2: SGHVS, FNYEAQ. CDR3: CASSLATGLTTYEQCF. The DNA of the CDR3 is TGTGCCAGCAGCTTAGCGACGGGACTCACCACCTACGAGCAGTGCTTC.

This chain connects TRBV28 to TRBJ2-7; no definite D call. V was pared by 6 bases and J by 5 bases, with 17 bases between. Germline CDR1 and CDR2: MDHEN and SYDVKM. This CDR3 has 14 amino acids. CDR3 sequence: CASSSAEILNEQYF. The DNA for the CDR3 is TGTGCCAGCAGCTCGGCGGAAATCTTGAACGAGCAGTACTTC.

The V call is TRBV29-1, the J call TRBJ2-7; D is undetermined. Germline V lookup: CDR1 SQVTM, CDR2 ANQGSEA. CDR3 length: 10 residues. DNA for the CDR3: TGCAGAGCTATCTCCTACGAGCAGTACTTC. Its translation is CRAISYEQYF.

This sequence joins TRBV4-1 and TRBJ2-1; 7 positions agree with TRBD2. Trimming cost V 1 base and J 8 bases; bases outside gene matches: 5. CDR3 size: 14 residues. Germline assignment: CDR1 MGHRA and CDR2 YSYEKL. The CDR3 region is CASSQGGTTYEQFF. The DNA of the CDR3 is TGCGCCAGCAGCCAAGGAGGGACTACGTATGAGCAGTTCTTC.

A single count supports this clone. The chain couples TRBV10-2 to TRBJ2-3; maybe TRBD1 (5 bases). The length of the CDR3 is 15 residues. V lost 2 bases to trimming and J lost 2 bases, with 11 bases between them. Germline V gene lookup returns CDR1 WSHSY and CDR2 SAAADI. DNA for the CDR3: TGCGCCAGCAGTGAGGGGCAGGGTTTCACAGATACGCAGTATTTT. This translates into CASSEGQGFTDTQYF.

This rearrangement joins TRBV7-9 to TRBJ2-5, with TRBD1 matching 11 bases. The CDR3 length is 15 residues. Germline CDR1 and CDR2: SEHNR and FQNEAQ (reference sequence). Trimming at V came to 5 bases and at J to 5 bases, leaving 7 bases not matched to a gene. The CDR3 DNA is TGTGCCAGCAGCAAGCCCGGGACAGGGGGGGAGACCCAGTACTTC. It is translated as CASSKPGTGGETQYF. Supplemented by reference TRBV7-9 and TRBJ2-5, the full variable domain reads DTGVSQNPRHKITKRGQNVTFRCDPISEHNRLYWYRQTLGQGPEFLTYFQNEAQLEKSRLLSDRFSAERPKGSFSTLEIQRTEQGDSAMYLCASSKPGTGGETQYFGPGTRLLVL.

The chain joins TRBV2 to TRBJ1-5; D remains ambiguous. Per the germline V gene, CDR1 is SNHLY and CDR2 is FYNNEI. There are 14 residues in the CDR3. Trimming took 6 bases from V and 8 from J, leaving 17 bases between them. The CDR3 nucleotides read TGTGCCAGCAGCGACCTGCGGGGAGCTAAGCCCCAGCATTTT. It translates to CASSDLRGAKPQHF.

For this clone: The same CDR3 arises from other DNA sequences in this sample as well. The chain uses TRBV7-3 and TRBJ2-1; D is perhaps TRBD2 (6 bases). Germline V lookup: CDR1 SGHTA, CDR2 FQGTGA. Trimming cost V 2 bases and J 6 bases, with 11 bases left between them. CDR3 length: 14 amino acids. CDR3 protein: CASSLGGRGNEQFF. In nucleotides, the CDR3 is TGTGCCAGCAGCTTAGGGGGGAGAGGCAATGAGCAGTTCTTC.